Shown below are 18 T cell receptor beta chains from a single sample sequenced in a study of OX40 agonist ivuxolimab in advanced cancers. Measured with immunoSEQ multiplex PCR; TCRdb has only the in-frame clones, and not every one. The table shows 77,000 or so clones, with approximately 90% occurring only once. The sample in question was CD4+ or CD8+ T cells sorted from blood, obtained in a trial of the OX40 agonist ivuxolimab. These receptors all come from an adult with an advanced solid tumor such as melanoma, head and neck, liver or kidney cancer.

J is TRBJ2-3 and V is TRBV5-1; 8 nucleotides line up with TRBD1. The CDR3 has 14 residues. V lost 4 bases and J lost 5; bases outside the gene matches: 6. Germline-derived CDR1 and CDR2 are SGHRS and YFSETQ. The CDR3 DNA is TGCGCCAGCAGCGGGCAGGGGGCCAAAGATACGCAGTATTTT. Translated: CASSGQGAKDTQYF.

V and J are TRBV27 and TRBJ2-5; D is uncertain. Germline assignment: CDR1 MNHEY and CDR2 SMNVEV (reference sequence). The CDR3 is 13 residues long. V lost 4 bases, J lost 4 bases, and 10 bases lay in between. CDR3 sequence: CASSWVLGETQYF. The CDR3 coding sequence is TGTGCCAGCAGTTGGGTTTTGGGAGAGACCCAGTACTTC.

This clone was seen a single time. The rearrangement uses TRBV30 and TRBJ1-2, with D maybe TRBD1 (6 bases). Germline V gene data show CDR1 as GTSNPN and CDR2 as SVGIG (reference sequence). The length of the CDR3 is 14 residues. V lost 4 bases to trimming and J lost 4 bases, with 16 bases between them. CDR3 DNA sequence: TGTGCCTGGAACGGGAGGGGGGTGGTCTATGGCTACACCTTC. Protein sequence: CAWNGRGVVYGYTF.

CDR3 nucleotides: TGTGCCTGGAGTGTTGGGCTCCTGAACACTGAAGCTTTCTTT. The encoded protein is CAWSVGLLNTEAFF. The genes are TRBV30 and TRBJ1-1; D not certain. Germline V gene sequence: CDR1 GTSNPN, CDR2 SVGIG (reference sequence). Between the trimmed V and J ends, which lost 0 bases and 0 bases, there was a span of 8 bases. This CDR3 region has 14 residues.

The genes are TRBV10-3 and TRBJ2-3; TRBD1 matches at 10 bases. This CDR3 has 14 residues. In germline, CDR1 is ENHRY, CDR2 SYGVKD. Losses at the gene ends were 8 bases for V and 4 bases for J; bases not matched to a gene: 6. CDR3 in DNA: TGTGCCATCCAGGGACAGGGGAGGGCAGATACGCAGTATTTT. It specifies CAIQGQGRADTQYF.

The chain has TRBV19 and TRBJ1-3; no clear D gene. This CDR3 is built from 15 residues. Germline V gene lookup returns CDR1 LNHDA and CDR2 SQIVND (reference sequence). With 3 bases removed from V and 0 bases from J, the gap between germline ends came to 9 bases. CDR3: CASSIGQPSGNTIYF. The CDR3, as DNA: TGTGCCAGTAGTATTGGGCAGCCCTCTGGAAACACCATATATTTT.

V is TRBV5-1 and J is TRBJ2-7, with 7 bases identical to TRBD1. After removal of 3 bases from V and 6 bases from J, the junction contained 6 bases not matched to a gene. Germline V gives CDR1 SGHRS, CDR2 YFSETQ. The CDR3 has 13 amino acids. CDR3 region: CASSSQTGSEQYF. The CDR3 bases are TGCGCCAGCAGCTCCCAGACAGGGTCCGAGCAGTACTTC. Complete variable domain (other parts from reference TRBV5-1 and TRBJ2-7): KAGVTQTPRYLIKTRGQQVTLSCSPISGHRSVSWYQQTPGQGLQFLFEYFSETQRNKGNFPGRFSGRQFSNSRSEMNVSTLELGDSALYLCASSSQTGSEQYFGPGTRLTVT.

The V and J genes are TRBV7-2 and TRBJ2-7, with a weak D call TRBD2 (6 bases). Trimming stripped 4 bases from V and 0 bases from J, with 16 bases between. Germline loops: CDR1 SGHTA, CDR2 FQGNSA. The CDR3 spans 16 residues. CDR3 nucleotide sequence: TGTGCCAGCAGCTCTCCCGGCGGGATCCGCTCCTACGAGCAGTACTTC. Amino acids: CASSSPGGIRSYEQYF.

The V gene is TRBV7-9, the J gene TRBJ1-4; D might be TRBD1 (5 bases). Germline V CDR1 and CDR2: SEHNR, FQNEAQ (reference sequence). This CDR3 comprises 14 residues. V shed 3 bases and J shed 5 bases, with 10 bases lying between them. The CDR3 region has the DNA TGTGCCAGCAGCTTGGGGGGGTTCAATGAAAAACTGTTTTTT. Its translation is CASSLGGFNEKLFF.

The chain combines TRBV7-2 with TRBJ2-6; D is undetermined. The CDR3 consists of 15 residues. The germline V gene encodes CDR1 SGHTA and CDR2 FQGNSA. The V end lost 1 base, the J end lost 2 bases, and 6 bases lay between the germline ends. CDR3 loop: CASSLVGTGANVLTF. The CDR3, as DNA: TGTGCCAGCAGCTTAGTGGGAACTGGGGCCAACGTCCTGACTTTC.

The genes are TRBV5-1 and TRBJ1-2; D is ambiguous. The CDR3 has 13 amino acids. V was pared by 3 bases and J by 0 bases, with 6 bases between. Germline-derived CDR1 and CDR2 are SGHRS and YFSETQ. CDR3 in amino acids: CASSSFSNYGYTF. The CDR3 DNA sequence: TGCGCCAGCAGCTCCTTTTCTAACTATGGCTACACCTTC.

The chain is built from TRBV7-9 and TRBJ2-3, with 10 bases aligning to TRBD2. The trim removed 4 bases at V and 3 bases at J, leaving 4 bases unmatched. The length of the CDR3 is 15 residues. Germline V CDR1 and CDR2: SEHNR, FQNEAQ (reference sequence). The CDR3 protein is CASSSSGGGTDTQYF. The CDR3 nucleotides read TGTGCCAGCAGCTCCAGCGGGGGGGGAACAGATACGCAGTATTTT.

The chain has TRBV28 and TRBJ1-4; D not certain. CDR3 length equals 14 residues. Trimming took 6 bases from V and 4 from J, leaving 12 bases between them. The germline CDR1 and CDR2 sequences are MDHEN and SYDVKM. The CDR3 sequence: CASSGPANNEKLFF. In nucleotides, the CDR3 is TGTGCCAGCAGCGGGCCCGCCAATAATGAAAAACTGTTTTTT.

The V call is TRBV11-2, the J call TRBJ2-1; 13 bases are a match to TRBD2. The CDR3 is 15 amino acids. The J segment lost 8 bases and the V segment lost 3 bases, leaving 4 bases of the junction unmatched. CDR1 and CDR2 (germline): SGHAT, FQNNGV. CDR3 loop: CASSFGLAGVDEQFF. CDR3 coding DNA: TGTGCCAGCAGCTTCGGACTAGCGGGAGTAGATGAGCAGTTCTTC. Full variable domain (missing parts from reference TRBV11-2 and TRBJ2-1): EAGVAQSPRYKIIEKRQSVAFWCNPISGHATLYWYQQILGQGPKLLIQFQNNGVVDDSQLPKDRFSAERLKGVDSTLKIQPAKLEDSAVYLCASSFGLAGVDEQFFGPGTRLTVL.

This clone was seen a single time. V usage is TRBV15 and J usage is TRBJ2-3; the match to TRBD2 covers 9 bases. The CDR3 sequence is 15 residues long. Germline V CDR1 and CDR2: LNHNV, YYDKDF (reference sequence). V shed 4 bases, J shed 6 bases, and the junction held 8 bases outside the gene matches. The CDR3 region is CATSTRRGGLDTQYF. As DNA, the CDR3 is TGTGCCACCAGCACACGGCGGGGGGGCTTGGATACGCAGTATTTT.

This chain joins TRBV11-3 and TRBJ2-7; a possible D gene is TRBD2 (5 bases). CDR3 length equals 16 residues. Trimming left V 5 bases short and J 2 bases short, with 19 bases between. CDR1 and CDR2 (germline): SGHNT, YENEEA. CDR3 in amino acids: CASSRRGVAGTYEQYF. Written as DNA, the CDR3 is TGTGCCAGCAGCCGACGGGGAGTAGCCGGAACCTACGAGCAGTACTTC.

This clone appeared once. The V gene is TRBV7-8, the J gene TRBJ2-1; D is uncertain. V was pared by 3 bases and J by 6 bases, with 12 bases between. This CDR3 contains 14 residues. CDR1 is SGHVS and CDR2 is FQNEAQ in the germline V gene. The CDR3 DNA reads TGTGCCAGCAGCTTTTTAGAGAGGTCCAATGAGCAGTTCTTC. Its protein product is CASSFLERSNEQFF.

This chain connects TRBV7-8 to TRBJ2-5; possibly TRBD2 for D (5 bases). CDR3 size: 15 residues. The ends were cut back, 3 bases at V and 1 base at J, with 12 bases in the middle. CDR1 and CDR2 from the germline V gene are SGHVS and FQNEAQ. The CDR3 sequence is CASSFGNRGQETQYF. CDR3 sequence (DNA): TGTGCCAGCAGCTTTGGAAACCGGGGCCAAGAGACCCAGTACTTC.